Each of the 9 T cell receptor beta chains below was sequenced from the same sample in a study of vaccination and CD4 T cells after COVID-19. As to treatment: roughly 10-day PBMC culture with coronavirus spike peptide pools or control peptides (ViraFEST assay). These receptors' targets are unknown. The Oncomine TCR Beta short-read assay was applied to DNA of cultured CD4+ T cells. TCRdb re-analysed the PCR reads in MiXCR, keeping a single row per CDR3 protein. Of about 13,000 distinct CDR3 sequences in the sample, around half are singletons; the top ten hold over 10%. Sequenced input: CD4+ T cells from blood, cultured in vitro. These receptors were collected from a human donor who had recovered from COVID-19.

On this clonotype: The junction shows a germline mismatch at one end, possibly a read error. The rearrangement joins TRBV5-3 to TRBJ2-7, with D perhaps given as TRBD1 or TRBD2 (5 bases each). TRBV5-3 is identified as an open reading frame with a role that is uncertain. CDR3 length: 14 residues. CDR3 bases: TGTGCCAGCAGCTCCGACGGGGCTCTAGGCGAGCAGTACTTC. Its translation: CASSSDGALGEQYF.

The CDR3 region is CASSFSLRDTQYF. The CDR3 DNA reads as TGTGCCAGCAGCTTCAGCCTTCGTGATACGCAGTATTTT. V is TRBV7-2 and J is TRBJ2-3; D is ambiguous. Germline lookup yields CDR1 SGHTA and CDR2 FQGNSA. The CDR3 totals 13 residues. Trimming cost V 3 bases and J 6 bases, with 10 bases left between them.

V and J are TRBV19 and TRBJ1-2; the match to TRBD1 covers 7 bases. In germline, CDR1 is LNHDA, CDR2 SQIVND (reference sequence). The ends lost 5 bases at V and 4 bases at J; junction bases unmatched: 7. This CDR3 region has 14 residues. The CDR3 sequence is CASSYRGGGYGYTF. Here the CDR3 DNA reads TGTGCCAGTAGTTACAGGGGAGGGGGCTATGGCTACACCTTC.

As to this clonotype: Without the conserved terminal phenylalanine or tryptophan, this CDR3 likely stems from a read error. The rearrangement uses TRBV6-5 and TRBJ1-2; TRBD1 matches at 7 bases. The CDR3 has 13 amino acids. Germline V gene lookup returns CDR1 MNHEY and CDR2 SVGAGI. V lost 0 bases and J lost 5; bases outside the gene matches: 0. DNA for the CDR3: TGTGCCAGCAGTTACTCGACAGGGTATGGCTACACCTCC. Translating it yields CASSYSTGYGYTS.

The gene calls are TRBV12-5 and TRBJ2-5; unclear D gene. The ends were cut back, 1 base at V and 5 bases at J, with 8 bases in the middle. The CDR3 has 13 amino acids. CDR1 LGHNT and CDR2 FRNRAP come from the germline V gene. CDR3 nucleotide sequence: TGTGCTAGTGGTTTGGCAGGTTCGGAGACCCAGTACTTC. Protein: CASGLAGSETQYF.

This clonotype showed up just a few times. The chain has TRBV19 and TRBJ1-5, with TRBD1 as a possible D gene (5 bases). Germline CDR1 reads LNHDA; CDR2 reads SQIVND (reference sequence). This CDR3 region has 16 residues. V lost 7 bases and J 2 bases, leaving 18 bases between the germline ends. The CDR3 DNA sequence: TGTGCCAGTAATACCCCCGGGACCCTTGGCAATCAGCCCCAGCATTTT. This translates into CASNTPGTLGNQPQHF.

CDR3 nucleotides: TGTGCCAGCAGTATAAACCCGGGGTACCAAGAGACCCAGTACTTC. This sequence encodes CASSINPGYQETQYF. This chain links TRBV6-1 with TRBJ2-5; D might be TRBD2 (5 bases). The V gene's germline CDR1 is MNHNS and CDR2 SASEGT. V was shortened by 5 bases and J by 0 bases, with 13 bases between the two germline ends. The CDR3 loop spans 15 amino acids.

The gene calls are TRBV23-1 and TRBJ2-7; the D is unclear. TRBV23-1 is an ORF; its function is uncertain. This CDR3 comprises 17 residues. V was clipped by 7 bases and J by 0 bases, with 22 bases between them. CDR3 in DNA: TGCGCCAGCAATACTCCACGAACGTGGGGAAGCTCCTACGAGCAGTACTTC. This gives the protein CASNTPRTWGSSYEQYF.

This chain connects TRBV7-2 to TRBJ1-5; D is ambiguous. The CDR3 totals 14 residues. V was trimmed by 1 base and J by 9 bases, leaving 13 bases between them. Germline assignment: CDR1 SGHTA and CDR2 FQGNSA. CDR3 protein: CASSLVEGPLPQHF. The CDR3, as DNA: TGTGCCAGCAGCTTAGTCGAGGGCCCTCTGCCCCAGCATTTT. The full variable domain, completed using reference TRBV7-2 and TRBJ1-5, is GAGVSQSPSNKVTEKGKDVELRCDPISGHTALYWYRQSLGQGLEFLIYFQGNSAPDKSGLPSDRFSAERTGGSVSTLTIQRTQQEDSAVYLCASSLVEGPLPQHFGDGTRLSIL.